This T cell receptor beta chain was found in a study of T cell repertoires in cytomegalovirus infection. Turning to the study itself: Peptides in the study included HLA-C-restricted and HLA-B-restricted CMV epitopes. It can be stated that public TCR beta signatures indicated CMV infection as well as a matching HLA type. Study results and limitations: In two of eight donors, the top clonotype was HLA-C-restricted CMV-specific. The cumulative frequency of public TCR beta families distinguished individuals who carried CMV together with the relevant HLA.

From the reads, TCRdb called clonotypes with MiXCR, one entry per CDR3 protein. This table has roughly 800,000 distinct CDR3 sequences, roughly 29% appearing once. Concerning this clonotype itself: Antigen: not known.

The CDR3 runs to 10 residues. Trimming shortened V by 8 bases and J by 5 bases, and 4 bases separated the two germline ends. Germline lookup yields CDR1 WSHSY and CDR2 SAAADI. This rearrangement joins TRBV10-2 to TRBJ2-1; D gene ambiguous. The sequence was collected from a human donor in good health (CMV status not recorded). Some clones in this sample may be carry-over from other donors' samples. This material consisted of cultured CD8+ T cells from PBMCs, taken from culture after CMV antigen stimulation. CDR3 DNA: TGCGCCAGCCAAAACAATGAGCAGTTCTTC. Amino acids: CASQNNEQFF.